Listed below are T cell receptor beta chains from one sample, sequenced in a study of cytotoxic CD8 clonotypes in ibrutinib-treated CLL. TCRdb's table, derived via immunoSEQ multiplex PCR, lists solely in-frame clones and lacks some. There are fewer than 50,000 clones in the sample; about 72% occur only once, and approximately 13% lies in the top ten. The sample was PBMCs, taken after 12 months of ibrutinib treatment. The receptor set was obtained from a human donor with chronic lymphocytic leukemia. CDR3s include the opening cysteine and the closing phenylalanine or tryptophan. A D gene is named only where the DNA matches it firmly. Where a row states a size, it is once, few, many or the class of an expanded clone; other rows omit it.

TRBV28	TRBJ2-1	NA	NA	CASRYGGQGVRNEQFF	TGTGCCAGCAGGTACGGGGGCCAGGGGGTGAGAAATGAGCAGTTCTTC
TRBV18	TRBJ2-6	NA	NA	CASSYGEASGANVLTF	TGTGCCAGCTCGTACGGTGAGGCCTCTGGGGCCAACGTCCTGACTTTC
TRBV30	TRBJ2-2	once	NA	CAGGAANTGELFF	TGTGCCGGGGGTGCTGCTAACACCGGGGAGCTGTTTTTT
TRBV6-1	TRBJ1-5	NA	NA	CASTPKVSSNQPQHF	TGTGCCAGCACCCCCAAGGTCAGTAGCAATCAGCCCCAGCATTTT
TRBV7-9	TRBJ1-2	once	TRBD1	CASSLTGVSYGYTF	TGTGCCAGCAGCTTAACAGGGGTGTCTTATGGCTACACCTTC
TRBV7-9	TRBJ2-2	NA	NA	CASTENTGELFF	TGTGCCAGCACCGAGAACACCGGGGAGCTGTTTTTT
TRBV6-6	TRBJ2-5	NA	TRBD1	CASSYRGLRQETQYF	TGTGCCAGCAGTTACAGGGGGCTTAGGCAAGAGACCCAGTACTTC
TRBV11-2	TRBJ2-5	NA	NA	CASSRNRETQYF	TGTGCCAGCAGTCGTAACCGGGAGACCCAGTACTTC
TRBV9	TRBJ2-3	NA	NA	CASSVEWSTDTQYF	TGTGCCAGCAGCGTAGAATGGAGCACAGATACGCAGTATTTT
TRBV29-1	TRBJ2-4	NA	NA	CSVELGGVKNIQYF	TGCAGCGTTGAACTAGGGGGGGTCAAAAACATTCAGTACTTC
TRBV5-5	TRBJ2-3	once	NA	CASSFGGVDTQYF	TGTGCCAGCAGCTTTGGGGGAGTAGATACGCAGTATTTT
TRBV19	TRBJ2-3	NA	TRBD1	CATQGQGRGTDTQYF	TGTGCCACCCAGGGACAGGGTCGGGGCACAGATACGCAGTATTTT
TRBV11-2	TRBJ2-7	few	NA	CASSPINTRARSSYEQYF	TGTGCCAGCAGCCCGATAAATACAAGGGCACGGAGCTCCTACGAGCAGTACTTC
TRBV30	TRBJ1-4	NA	NA	CAWSVRGAGEKLFF	TGTGCCTGGAGTGTACGGGGGGCAGGTGAAAAACTGTTTTTT
TRBV27	TRBJ1-2	few	NA	CASSLTAGVGYTF	TGTGCCAGCAGCTTGACAGCAGGGGTAGGCTACACCTTC
TRBV5-1	TRBJ2-7	NA	TRBD2	CASSFLAGASYEQYF	TGCGCCAGCAGCTTCCTAGCGGGCGCCTCCTACGAGCAGTACTTC
TRBV6-6	TRBJ2-1	NA	TRBD2	CASSRLSGPDYEQFF	TGTGCCAGCAGTCGTCTTAGCGGGCCAGACTATGAGCAGTTCTTC
TRBV9	TRBJ2-7	NA	NA	CASSVDQDSYEQYF	TGTGCCAGCAGCGTAGACCAGGACTCCTACGAGCAGTACTTC
TRBV4-1	TRBJ1-5	few	NA	CASSQDVTQPQHF	TGCGCCAGCAGCCAAGATGTGACCCAGCCCCAGCATTTT
TRBV30	TRBJ1-1	NA	NA	CAWSVLANTEAFF	TGTGCCTGGAGTGTTTTAGCGAACACTGAAGCTTTCTTT
TRBV4-2	TRBJ2-3	NA	TRBD2	CASSQKGAGGPDTQYF	TGTGCCAGCAGCCAAAAAGGGGCGGGAGGGCCAGATACGCAGTATTTT
TRBV11-2	TRBJ2-1	NA	NA	CASSFDNEQFF	TGTGCCAGCAGCTTCGATAATGAGCAGTTCTTC
TRBV10-3	TRBJ2-7	NA	TRBD2	CAIRAGTSGSYEQYF	TGTGCCATCAGGGCCGGGACTAGCGGGAGCTACGAGCAGTACTTC
TRBV14	TRBJ2-5	NA	NA	CASSQGLATEETQYF	TGTGCCAGCAGCCAAGGGCTAGCGACGGAAGAGACCCAGTACTTC
TRBV6-5	TRBJ2-7	NA	NA	CASSREPGTSYEQYF	TGTGCCAGCAGTCGAGAACCGGGAACTTCCTACGAGCAGTACTTC
TRBV4-2	TRBJ1-1	NA	NA	CASSPLTGGQNSLEAFF	TGTGCCAGCAGCCCGCTCACGGGGGGGCAGAACTCACTAGAAGCTTTCTTT
TRBV6-5	TRBJ2-5	NA	NA	CASSYGGTQYF	TGTGCCAGCAGTTACGGGGGGACCCAGTACTTC
TRBV6-5	TRBJ1-1	NA	NA	CASSDTLGTEAFF	TGTGCCAGCAGCGACACTCTGGGGACTGAAGCTTTCTTT
TRBV5-6	TRBJ2-1	NA	NA	CASSSWGNEQFF	TGTGCCAGCAGCAGTTGGGGGAATGAGCAGTTCTTC
TRBV19	TRBJ2-5	NA	TRBD1	CASSLTLGQEVGVDQETQYF	TGTGCCAGTAGTTTAACTCTCGGACAGGAGGTGGGAGTGGACCAAGAGACCCAGTACTTC
TRBV5-1	TRBJ1-2	NA	NA	CASSLEGTFSYTF	TGCGCCAGCAGCTTGGAGGGGACGTTCAGCTACACCTTC
TRBV6-6	TRBJ2-7	NA	NA	CASSYSAGPSYEQYF	TGTGCCAGCAGTTATTCTGCGGGACCATCCTACGAGCAGTACTTC
TRBV6-1	TRBJ1-5	NA	NA	CASSVGRNQPQHF	TGTGCCAGCAGTGTTGGGCGTAATCAGCCCCAGCATTTT
TRBV4-2	TRBJ1-2	few	NA	CASSQDPGSEGYTF	TGTGCCAGCAGCCAAGATCCAGGGTCTGAGGGCTACACCTTC
TRBV5-1	TRBJ1-1	NA	NA	CASSLEGRMRNTEAFF	TGCGCCAGCAGCTTGGAAGGCAGGATGCGGAACACTGAAGCTTTCTTT
TRBV27	TRBJ2-7	NA	NA	CASSSSVYEQYF	TGTGCCAGCAGTTCTTCAGTTTACGAGCAGTACTTC
TRBV11-2	TRBJ1-1	NA	NA	CASSLARGTEAFF	TGTGCCAGCAGCTTAGCCAGGGGCACTGAAGCTTTCTTT
TRBV10-3	TRBJ1-5	few	NA	CAISEQGSGNQPQHF	TGTGCCATCAGTGAGCAGGGTTCGGGCAATCAGCCCCAGCATTTT
TRBV6-5	TRBJ1-1	NA	TRBD1	CASRDRGNTEAFF	TGTGCCAGCAGGGACAGGGGGAACACTGAAGCTTTCTTT
TRBV5-4	TRBJ2-1	once	TRBD2	CASSLRLAGSLEQFF	TGTGCCAGCAGCTTGAGGCTAGCGGGATCGCTAGAGCAGTTCTTC
TRBV25-1	TRBJ2-2	NA	TRBD2	CASSDRLAGAGELFF	TGTGCCAGCAGTGACCGACTAGCGGGAGCCGGGGAGCTGTTTTTT
TRBV10-1	TRBJ1-1	NA	TRBD1	CASSGTGGEGAFF	TGCGCCAGCAGTGGGACAGGGGGCGAGGGAGCTTTCTTT
TRBV28	TRBJ2-7	NA	NA	CASSPPYYEQYF	TGTGCCAGCAGTCCACCTTACTACGAGCAGTACTTC
TRBV5-6	TRBJ1-2	once	NA	CASSPSRGHQGYGYTF	TGTGCCAGCAGCCCCTCCCGGGGACACCAGGGCTATGGCTACACCTTC
TRBV5-1	TRBJ2-3	few	NA	CASTQSGADTQYF	TGCGCCAGCACCCAGTCAGGGGCAGATACGCAGTATTTT
TRBV6-6	TRBJ2-3	NA	TRBD1	CASSIQDRAATGTQYF	TGTGCCAGCAGTATACAGGACAGGGCGGCTACGGGTACGCAGTATTTT
TRBV2	TRBJ2-1	NA	NA	CASRGRGVYNEQFF	TGTGCCAGCAGAGGCAGGGGGGTCTACAATGAGCAGTTCTTC
TRBV10-3	TRBJ2-7	NA	NA	CAILEEGYGYEQYF	TGTGCCATCCTCGAGGAGGGATACGGCTACGAGCAGTACTTC
TRBV21-1	TRBJ1-3	once	NA	CASSIPRGSGNTIYF	TGTGCCAGCAGCATTCCCCGGGGCTCTGGAAACACCATATATTTT
TRBV9	TRBJ1-3	NA	NA	CASSDGTSGNTIYF	TGTGCCAGCTCAGACGGCACCTCTGGAAACACCATATATTTT
TRBV9	TRBJ2-7	NA	TRBD1	CASSPGQAYEQYF	TGTGCCAGCAGCCCTGGACAGGCCTACGAGCAGTACTTC
TRBV6-1	TRBJ1-5	few	TRBD1	CASSESGGGQPQHF	TGTGCCAGCAGTGAGTCAGGGGGCGGTCAGCCCCAGCATTTT
TRBV6-4	TRBJ1-5	NA	NA	CASSVYSNQPQHF	TGTGCCAGCAGTGTTTATAGCAATCAGCCCCAGCATTTT
TRBV19	TRBJ2-7	NA	NA	CASKPRDAAYEQYF	TGTGCCAGTAAACCCAGGGATGCGGCCTACGAGCAGTACTTC
TRBV6-8	TRBJ2-3	few	TRBD2	CASSYRQGLAGGPDTQYF	TGTGCCAGCAGTTACAGGCAGGGACTAGCGGGAGGTCCAGATACGCAGTATTTT
TRBV19	TRBJ1-3	NA	NA	CASSIDGTADTIYF	TGTGCCAGTAGTATAGATGGGACGGCGGACACCATATATTTT
TRBV7-2	TRBJ2-5	NA	TRBD1	CASSTRTGTQETQYF	TGTGCCAGCAGCACCAGGACAGGCACCCAAGAGACCCAGTACTTC